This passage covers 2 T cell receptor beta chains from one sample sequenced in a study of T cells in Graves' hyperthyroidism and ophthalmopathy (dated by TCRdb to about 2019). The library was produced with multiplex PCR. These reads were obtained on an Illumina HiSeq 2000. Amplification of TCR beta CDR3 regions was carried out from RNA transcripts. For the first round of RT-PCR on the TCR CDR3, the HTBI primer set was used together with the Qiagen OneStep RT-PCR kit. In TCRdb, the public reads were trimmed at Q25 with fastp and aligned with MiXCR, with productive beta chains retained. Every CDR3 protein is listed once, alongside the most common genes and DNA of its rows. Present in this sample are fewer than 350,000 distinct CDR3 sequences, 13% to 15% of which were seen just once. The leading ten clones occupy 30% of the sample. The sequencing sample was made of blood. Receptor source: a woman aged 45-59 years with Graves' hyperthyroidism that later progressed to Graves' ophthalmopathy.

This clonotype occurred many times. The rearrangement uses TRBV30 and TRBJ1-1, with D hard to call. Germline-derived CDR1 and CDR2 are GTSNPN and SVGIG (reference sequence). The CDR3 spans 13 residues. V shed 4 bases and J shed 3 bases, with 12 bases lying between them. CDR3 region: CAWNGMGYTEAFF. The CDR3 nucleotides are TGTGCCTGGAACGGGATGGGCTACACTGAAGCTTTCTTT. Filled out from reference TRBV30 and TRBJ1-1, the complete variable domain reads SQTIHQWPATLVQPVGSPLSLECTVEGTSNPNLYWYRQAAGRGLQLLFYSVGIGQISSEVPQNLSASRPQDRQFILSSKKLLLSDSGFYLCAWNGMGYTEAFFGQGTRLTVV.

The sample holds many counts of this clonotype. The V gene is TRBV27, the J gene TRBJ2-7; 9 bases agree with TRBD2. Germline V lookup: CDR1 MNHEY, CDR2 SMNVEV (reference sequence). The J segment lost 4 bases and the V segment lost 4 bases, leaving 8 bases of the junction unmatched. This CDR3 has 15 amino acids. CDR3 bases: TGTGCCAGCAGTTCCCCCTCGGGACTAGCTTACGAGCAGTACTTC. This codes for CASSSPSGLAYEQYF.